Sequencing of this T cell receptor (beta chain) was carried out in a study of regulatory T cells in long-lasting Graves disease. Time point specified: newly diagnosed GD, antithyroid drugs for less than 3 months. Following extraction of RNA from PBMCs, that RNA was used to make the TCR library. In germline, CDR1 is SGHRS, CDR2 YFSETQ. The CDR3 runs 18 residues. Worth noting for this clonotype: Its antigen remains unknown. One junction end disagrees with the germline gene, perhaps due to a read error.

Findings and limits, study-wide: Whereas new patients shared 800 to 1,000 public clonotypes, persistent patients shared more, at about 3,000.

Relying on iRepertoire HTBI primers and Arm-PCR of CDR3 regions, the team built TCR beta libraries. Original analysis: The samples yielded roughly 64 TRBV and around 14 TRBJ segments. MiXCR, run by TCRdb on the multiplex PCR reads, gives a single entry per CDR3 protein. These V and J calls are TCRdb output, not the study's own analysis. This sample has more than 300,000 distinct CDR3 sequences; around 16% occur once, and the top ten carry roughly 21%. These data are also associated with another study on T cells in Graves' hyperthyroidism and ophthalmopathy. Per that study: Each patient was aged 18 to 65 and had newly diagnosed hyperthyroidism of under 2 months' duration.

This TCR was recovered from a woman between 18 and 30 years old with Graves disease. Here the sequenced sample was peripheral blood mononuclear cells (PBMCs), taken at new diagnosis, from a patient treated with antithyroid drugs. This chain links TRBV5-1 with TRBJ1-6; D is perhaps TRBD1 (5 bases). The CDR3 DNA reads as TGCGCCAGCAGCTTGGCCGATTTGTGGGGGTCCTATAATTCACCCCTCTACTTT. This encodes CASSLADLWGSYNSPLYF.